These T cell receptor beta chains were read from a single sample in a study of T cells in Graves' hyperthyroidism and ophthalmopathy. TCRdb re-called the multiplex PCR reads with MiXCR, one entry per CDR3 protein. This sample has about 59,000 distinct CDR3 sequences; roughly 50% occur once, and the top ten carry approximately 3.3%. The sequenced sample was blood. The receptors derive from an older woman with Graves' ophthalmopathy. The CDR3 runs from the conserved cysteine through the conserved F or W. Fields, in order: D gene, clone size, V gene, J gene, CDR3 protein, CDR3 DNA. The D gene is left open where the match is weak. A clone size is listed for some rows: how often the clone was seen (once, few, many), or a class if it is expanded.

.	many	TRBV6-2/TRBV6-3	TRBJ1-1	CASSYVGPGTEAFF	TGTGCCAGCAGTTACGTGGGGCCTGGCACTGAAGCTTTCTTT
TRBD1	.	TRBV6-1	TRBJ1-6	CASSFNPQGDSPLHF	TGTGCCAGCAGTTTCAACCCTCAGGGGGATTCACCCCTCCACTTT
.	.	TRBV9	TRBJ2-2	CASSVGLSSGLANTGELFF	TGTGCCAGCAGCGTAGGTCTGAGCTCCGGACTCGCCAACACCGGGGAGCTGTTTTTT
TRBD1	.	TRBV10-3	TRBJ2-1	CASSLIGRTGGDEQFF	TGTGCCAGCAGCTTAATCGGCCGGACAGGGGGCGATGAGCAGTTCTTC
.	many	TRBV6-2/TRBV6-3	TRBJ2-6	CASSYSNSGANVLTF	TGTGCCAGCAGTTACTCGAACTCTGGGGCCAACGTCCTGACTTTC
.	.	TRBV29-1	TRBJ1-4	CSVGSGEKLFF	TGCAGCGTTGGGTCAGGGGAAAAACTGTTTTTT
.	many	TRBV6-5	TRBJ2-7	CASSYGLTYEQYF	TGTGCCAGCAGTTATGGCCTGACCTACGAGCAGTACTTC
.	.	TRBV6-6	TRBJ1-5	CASSILGAMASNQPQHF	TGTGCCAGCAGTATCCTCGGGGCGATGGCTAGCAATCAGCCCCAGCATTTT
TRBD1	few	TRBV28	TRBJ2-7	CASIKTGNAYEQYF	TGTGCCAGCATCAAGACAGGGAACGCCTACGAGCAGTACTTC
.	many	TRBV2	TRBJ2-2	CASSEDGGTGELFF	TGTGCCAGCAGCGAGGACGGAGGCACCGGGGAGCTGTTTTTT
.	many	TRBV15	TRBJ2-6	CATRGAGGFSGANVLTF	TGTGCCACCCGGGGGGCAGGGGGCTTTTCCGGGGCCAACGTCCTGACTTTC
.	.	TRBV2	TRBJ2-7	CASSEPGLTIQEQYF	TGTGCCAGCAGTGAACCGGGACTGACGATTCAGGAGCAGTACTTC
.	.	TRBV6-1	TRBJ2-7	CASSEALGGTYEQYF	TGTGCCAGCAGTGAAGCTCTGGGTGGAACCTACGAGCAGTACTTC
TRBD2	.	TRBV9	TRBJ2-1	CASSDRLAGENEQFF	TGTGCCAGCAGCGATCGACTAGCGGGGGAGAATGAGCAGTTCTTC
TRBD2	.	TRBV2	TRBJ2-1	CASSPRTSGTYNEQFF	TGTGCCAGCAGCCCGCGGACTAGCGGCACCTACAATGAGCAGTTCTTC